This entry lists 11 T cell receptor beta chains sequenced from one sample in a study of PD-L1 blockade in urothelial cancer. Sequencing used immunoSEQ multiplex PCR; TCRdb keeps in-frame clones, though not all of them. The sample yields approximately 46,000 clones, roughly 87% seen once. Sample: PBMCs, taken around atezolizumab (anti-PD-L1) treatment. The receptors come from a man aged 55-75 years with urothelial cancer.

V and J are TRBV11-2 and TRBJ1-2, with a tentative D call TRBD1 (6 bases). This CDR3 is 13 amino acids long. In germline, CDR1 is SGHAT, CDR2 FQNNGV. V lost 3 bases to trimming and J lost 3 bases, with 8 bases between them. The CDR3 here is CASSLDSYYGYTF. The DNA for the CDR3 is TGTGCCAGCAGCTTGGACAGTTACTATGGCTACACCTTC. Based on the CDR3 plus reference TRBV11-2 and TRBJ1-2, the full variable domain is EAGVAQSPRYKIIEKRQSVAFWCNPISGHATLYWYQQILGQGPKLLIQFQNNGVVDDSQLPKDRFSAERLKGVDSTLKIQPAKLEDSAVYLCASSLDSYYGYTFGSGTRLTVV.

V and J are TRBV5-1 and TRBJ2-3; TRBD1 might be the D (5 bases). The V gene's germline CDR1 is SGHRS and CDR2 YFSETQ. V was cut by 0 bases and J by 1 base, with 9 bases left in between. The CDR3 runs to 15 residues. The CDR3 loop is CASSLAQGGTDTQYF. Written as DNA, the CDR3 is TGCGCCAGCAGCTTGGCCCAGGGTGGCACAGATACGCAGTATTTT.

V and J are TRBV23-1 and TRBJ2-4; maybe TRBD1 (6 bases). TRBV23-1 belongs to the ORF category, with a function that is uncertain. Trimming took 2 bases from V and 6 from J, leaving 14 bases between them. This CDR3 has 15 amino acids. The DNA of the CDR3 is TGCGCCAGCAGTCAAACAGGACAGCTCGGAAACATTCAGTACTTC. Amino acids: CASSQTGQLGNIQYF.

V and J are TRBV6-1 and TRBJ2-3, with TRBD1 identical over 7 bases. The J segment lost 3 bases and the V segment lost 6 bases, leaving 9 bases of the junction unmatched. Germline CDR1 is MNHNS and CDR2 is SASEGT. CDR3 size: 15 residues. The CDR3 sequence is CASRWGQNPTDTQYF. The CDR3 nucleotides are TGTGCCAGCAGGTGGGGACAGAACCCTACAGATACGCAGTATTTT.

The table lists this clone with a few counts. The chain carries TRBV18 and TRBJ2-7, with 7 bases fitting TRBD2. In germline, CDR1 is KGHSH, CDR2 LQKENI. The CDR3 is 13 residues long. J was trimmed by 5 bases and V by 6 bases; bases with no gene match: 7. The CDR3 nucleotides are TGTGCCAGCTCCCGGGGGAGGGATGACGAGCAGTACTTC. Amino acid sequence: CASSRGRDDEQYF.

The V and J genes are TRBV4-2 and TRBJ2-3; perhaps TRBD2 as D (7 bases). From germline, CDR1 is LGHNA and CDR2 YNFKEQ. The CDR3 consists of 17 residues. The ends were cut back, 4 bases at V and 4 bases at J, with 21 bases in the middle. The CDR3 loop is CASSRIEGGVFADTQYF. As DNA, the CDR3 is TGTGCCAGCAGCCGGATTGAGGGGGGGGTATTCGCAGATACGCAGTATTTT.

This clone was recorded once. This chain links TRBV10-3 with TRBJ2-7; 8 positions agree with TRBD1. Germline CDR1 and CDR2: ENHRY and SYGVKD. The V gene end was trimmed by 4 bases and the J gene end by 0 bases; junction bases not matched to a gene: 5. The CDR3 consists of 15 residues. In DNA, the CDR3 is TGTGCCATCAGTGGATCTACAGGGGGCTCCTACGAGCAGTACTTC. Translation gives CAISGSTGGSYEQYF.

This chain uses TRBV11-3 with TRBJ1-6; maybe TRBD1 (5 bases). In germline, CDR1 is SGHNT, CDR2 YENEEA. The CDR3 has 15 amino acids. V was pared by 5 bases and J by 6 bases, with 14 bases between. CDR3 in DNA: TGTGCCAGCAGCCCTCCGCAGGGCCTTAATTCACCCCTCCACTTT. It translates to CASSPPQGLNSPLHF.

The chain carries TRBV7-9 and TRBJ2-5; 9 positions agree with TRBD2. This CDR3 is built from 15 residues. The V gene's germline CDR1 is SEHNR and CDR2 FQNEAQ (reference sequence). J was trimmed by 3 bases and V by 3 bases; bases with no gene match: 5. CDR3: CASSFGSGGKETQYF. The CDR3 nucleotides read TGTGCCAGCAGCTTTGGGAGCGGGGGGAAAGAGACCCAGTACTTC. The full variable domain, its missing parts supplied by reference TRBV7-9 and TRBJ2-5, is DTGVSQNPRHKITKRGQNVTFRCDPISEHNRLYWYRQTLGQGPEFLTYFQNEAQLEKSRLLSDRFSAERPKGSFSTLEIQRTEQGDSAMYLCASSFGSGGKETQYFGPGTRLLVL.

This chain joins TRBV6-5 and TRBJ2-7; 11 nucleotides agree with TRBD1. In germline, CDR1 is MNHEY, CDR2 SVGAGI. The CDR3 totals 15 residues. V lost 7 bases to trimming and J lost 4 bases; unmatched junction nucleotides: 9. CDR3 sequence reads: CASTPGTGGTYEQYF. In DNA, the CDR3 is TGTGCCAGCACCCCCGGGACAGGGGGGACTTACGAGCAGTACTTC.

CDR3 in amino acids: CASTQDKGVHEQYF. Written as DNA, the CDR3 is TGCGCCAGCACTCAGGACAAGGGGGTCCACGAGCAGTACTTC. The chain recombines TRBV5-1 with TRBJ2-7; D is possibly TRBD1 (6 bases). CDR3 length: 14 amino acids. Trimming removed 6 bases at V and 5 bases at J, with 18 bases between. The V gene's germline CDR1 is SGHRS and CDR2 YFSETQ.